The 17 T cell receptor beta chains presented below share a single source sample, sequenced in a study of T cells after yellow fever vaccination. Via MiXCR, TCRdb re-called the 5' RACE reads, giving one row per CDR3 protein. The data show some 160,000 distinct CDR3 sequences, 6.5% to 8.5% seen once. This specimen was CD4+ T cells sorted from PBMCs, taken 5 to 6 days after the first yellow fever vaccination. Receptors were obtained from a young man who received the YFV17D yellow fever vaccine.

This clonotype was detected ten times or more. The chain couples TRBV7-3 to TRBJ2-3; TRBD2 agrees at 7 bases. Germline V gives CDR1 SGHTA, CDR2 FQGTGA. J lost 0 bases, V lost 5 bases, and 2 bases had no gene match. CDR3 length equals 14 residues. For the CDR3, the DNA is TGTGCCAGCAGCAGGGGACTAAGCACAGATACGCAGTATTTT. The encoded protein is CASSRGLSTDTQYF.

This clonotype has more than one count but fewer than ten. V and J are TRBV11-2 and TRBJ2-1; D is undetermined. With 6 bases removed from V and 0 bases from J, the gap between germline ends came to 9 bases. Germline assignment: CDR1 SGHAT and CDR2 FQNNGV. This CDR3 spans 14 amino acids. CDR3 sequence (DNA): TGTGCCAGCAGGGGATTAAGCTCCTACAATGAGCAGTTCTTC. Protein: CASRGLSSYNEQFF.

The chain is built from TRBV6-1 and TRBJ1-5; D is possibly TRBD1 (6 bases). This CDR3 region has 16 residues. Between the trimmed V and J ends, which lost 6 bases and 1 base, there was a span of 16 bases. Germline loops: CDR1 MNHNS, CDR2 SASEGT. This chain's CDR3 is CASRRGQPGSNQPQHF. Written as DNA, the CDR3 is TGTGCCAGCAGGAGAGGACAGCCTGGGAGCAATCAGCCCCAGCATTTT.

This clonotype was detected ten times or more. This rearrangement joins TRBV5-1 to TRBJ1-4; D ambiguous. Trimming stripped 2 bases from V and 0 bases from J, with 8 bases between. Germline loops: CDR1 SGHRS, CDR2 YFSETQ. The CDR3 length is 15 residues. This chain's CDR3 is CASSFEAATNEKLFF. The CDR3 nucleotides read TGCGCCAGCAGCTTTGAAGCAGCAACTAATGAAAAACTGTTTTTT. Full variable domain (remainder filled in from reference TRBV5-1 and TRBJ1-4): KAGVTQTPRYLIKTRGQQVTLSCSPISGHRSVSWYQQTPGQGLQFLFEYFSETQRNKGNFPGRFSGRQFSNSRSEMNVSTLELGDSALYLCASSFEAATNEKLFFGSGTQLSVL.

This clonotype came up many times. This CDR3 is CASSSLRVLGAARETQYF. For the CDR3, the DNA is TGTGCCAGCAGTTCCCTCCGGGTGCTTGGGGCGGCCAGAGAGACCCAGTACTTC. This chain uses TRBV28 with TRBJ2-5; TRBD1 might be the D (5 bases). Trimming removed 4 bases at V and 4 bases at J, with 25 bases between. From germline, CDR1 is MDHEN and CDR2 SYDVKM. The CDR3 covers 18 residues.

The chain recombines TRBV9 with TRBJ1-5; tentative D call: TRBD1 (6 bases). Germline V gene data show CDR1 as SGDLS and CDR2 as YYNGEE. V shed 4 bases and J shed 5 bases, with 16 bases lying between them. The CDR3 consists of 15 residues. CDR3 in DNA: TGTGCCAGCAGCAGAGGGGGTGAGCGGTATCAGCCCCAGCATTTT. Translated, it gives CASSRGGERYQPQHF.

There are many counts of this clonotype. The CDR3 sequence: CASTSDARGEAFF. The CDR3 DNA follows: TGTGCCAGCACGTCGGACGCGCGGGGTGAAGCTTTCTTT. The genes are TRBV7-2 and TRBJ1-1, with D uncertain. CDR3 length equals 13 residues. Trimming left V 7 bases short and J 7 bases short, with 16 bases between. Germline loops: CDR1 SGHTA, CDR2 FQGNSA. The complete variable domain, with remaining parts taken from reference TRBV7-2 and TRBJ1-1, reads GAGVSQSPSNKVTEKGKDVELRCDPISGHTALYWYRQSLGQGLEFLIYFQGNSAPDKSGLPSDRFSAERTGGSVSTLTIQRTQQEDSAVYLCASTSDARGEAFFGQGTRLTVV.

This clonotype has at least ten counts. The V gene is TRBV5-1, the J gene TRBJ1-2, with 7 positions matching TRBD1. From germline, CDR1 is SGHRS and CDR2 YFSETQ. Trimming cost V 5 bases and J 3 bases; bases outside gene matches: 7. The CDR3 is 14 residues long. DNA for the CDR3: TGCGCCAGCAGGCTACAGGGGTCGGACTATGGCTACACCTTC. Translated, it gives CASRLQGSDYGYTF.

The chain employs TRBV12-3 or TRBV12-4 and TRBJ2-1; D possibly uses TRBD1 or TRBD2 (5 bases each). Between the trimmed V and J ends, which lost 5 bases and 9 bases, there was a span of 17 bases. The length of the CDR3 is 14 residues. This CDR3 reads CASSRPPPGAEQFF. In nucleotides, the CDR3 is TGTGCCAGCAGTCGCCCCCCCCCCGGGGCTGAGCAGTTCTTC.

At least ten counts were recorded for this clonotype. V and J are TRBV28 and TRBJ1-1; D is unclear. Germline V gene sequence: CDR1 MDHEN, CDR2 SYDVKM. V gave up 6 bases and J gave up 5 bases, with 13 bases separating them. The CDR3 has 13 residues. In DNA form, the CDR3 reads TGTGCCAGCAGCGGCCCGTTGGGAACTGAAGCTTTCTTT. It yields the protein CASSGPLGTEAFF.

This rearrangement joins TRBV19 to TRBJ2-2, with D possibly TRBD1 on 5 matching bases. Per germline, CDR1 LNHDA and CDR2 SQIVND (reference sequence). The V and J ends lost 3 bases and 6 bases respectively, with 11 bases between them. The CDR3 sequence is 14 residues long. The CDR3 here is CASSMQGMAGELFF. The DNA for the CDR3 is TGTGCCAGTAGTATGCAGGGAATGGCCGGGGAGCTGTTTTTT. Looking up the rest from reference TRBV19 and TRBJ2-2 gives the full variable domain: DGGITQSPKYLFRKEGQNVTLSCEQNLNHDAMYWYRQDPGQGLRLIYYSQIVNDFQKGDIAEGYSVSREKKESFPLTVTSAQKNPTAFYLCASSMQGMAGELFFGEGSRLTVL.

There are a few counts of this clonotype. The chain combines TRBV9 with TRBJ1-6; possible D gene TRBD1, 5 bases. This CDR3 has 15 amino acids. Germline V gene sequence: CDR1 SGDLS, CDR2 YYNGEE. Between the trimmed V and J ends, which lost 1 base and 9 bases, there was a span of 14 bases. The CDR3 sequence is CASSVLSGPGSPLHF. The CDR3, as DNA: TGTGCCAGCAGCGTATTGTCAGGGCCTGGTTCACCCCTCCACTTT. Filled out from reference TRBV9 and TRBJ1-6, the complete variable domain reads DSGVTQTPKHLITATGQRVTLRCSPRSGDLSVYWYQQSLDQGLQFLIQYYNGEERAKGNILERFSAQQFPDLHSELNLSSLELGDSALYFCASSVLSGPGSPLHFGNGTRLTVT.

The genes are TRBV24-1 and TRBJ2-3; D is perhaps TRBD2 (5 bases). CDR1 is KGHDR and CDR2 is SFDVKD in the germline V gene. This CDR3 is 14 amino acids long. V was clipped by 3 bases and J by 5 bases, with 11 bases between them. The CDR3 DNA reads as TGTGCCACCAGTGATCCCGGGGTGGGAGATACGCAGTATTTT. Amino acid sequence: CATSDPGVGDTQYF.

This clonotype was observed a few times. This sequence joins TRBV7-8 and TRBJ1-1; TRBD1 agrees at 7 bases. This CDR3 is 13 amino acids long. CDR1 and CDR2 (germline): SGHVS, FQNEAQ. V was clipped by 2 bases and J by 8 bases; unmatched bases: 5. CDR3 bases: TGTGCCAGCAGCTTACGACAGGGACAGGAAGCTTTCTTT. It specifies CASSLRQGQEAFF.

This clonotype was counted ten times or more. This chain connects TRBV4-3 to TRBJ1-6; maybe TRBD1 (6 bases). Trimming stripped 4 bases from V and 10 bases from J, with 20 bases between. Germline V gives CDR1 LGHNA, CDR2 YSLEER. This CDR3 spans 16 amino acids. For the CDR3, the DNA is TGCGCCAGCAGCCGGGCCGACAGGCTCGTAGGGTCACCCCTCCACTTT. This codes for CASSRADRLVGSPLHF.

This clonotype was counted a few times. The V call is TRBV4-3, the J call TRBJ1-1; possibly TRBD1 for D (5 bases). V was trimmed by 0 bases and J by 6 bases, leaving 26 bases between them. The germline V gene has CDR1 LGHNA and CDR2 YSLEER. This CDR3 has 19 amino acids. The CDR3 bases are TGCGCCAGCAGCCAAGAAGTTTTTTCTAGTGCAGGGCGGGCGCCTGAAGCTTTCTTT. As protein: CASSQEVFSSAGRAPEAFF.

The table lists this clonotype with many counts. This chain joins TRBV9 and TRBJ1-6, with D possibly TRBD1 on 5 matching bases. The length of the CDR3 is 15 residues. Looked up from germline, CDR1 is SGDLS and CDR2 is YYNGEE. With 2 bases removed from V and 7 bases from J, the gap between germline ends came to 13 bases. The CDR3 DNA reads TGTGCCAGCAGCGTCCTGGCAGGGAGGAATTCACCCCTCCACTTT. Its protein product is CASSVLAGRNSPLHF.